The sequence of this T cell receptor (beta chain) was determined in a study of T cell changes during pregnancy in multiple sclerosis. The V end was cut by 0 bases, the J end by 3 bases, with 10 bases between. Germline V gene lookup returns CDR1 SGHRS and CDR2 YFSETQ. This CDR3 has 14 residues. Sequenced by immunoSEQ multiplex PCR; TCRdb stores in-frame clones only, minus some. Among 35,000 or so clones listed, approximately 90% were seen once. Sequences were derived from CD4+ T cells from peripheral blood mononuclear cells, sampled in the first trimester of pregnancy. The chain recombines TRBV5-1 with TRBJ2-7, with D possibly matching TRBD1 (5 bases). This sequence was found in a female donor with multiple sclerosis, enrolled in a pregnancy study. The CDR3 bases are TGCGCCAGCAGCTTGGTGGACAAGAACTACGAGCAGTACTTC. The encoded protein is CASSLVDKNYEQYF.